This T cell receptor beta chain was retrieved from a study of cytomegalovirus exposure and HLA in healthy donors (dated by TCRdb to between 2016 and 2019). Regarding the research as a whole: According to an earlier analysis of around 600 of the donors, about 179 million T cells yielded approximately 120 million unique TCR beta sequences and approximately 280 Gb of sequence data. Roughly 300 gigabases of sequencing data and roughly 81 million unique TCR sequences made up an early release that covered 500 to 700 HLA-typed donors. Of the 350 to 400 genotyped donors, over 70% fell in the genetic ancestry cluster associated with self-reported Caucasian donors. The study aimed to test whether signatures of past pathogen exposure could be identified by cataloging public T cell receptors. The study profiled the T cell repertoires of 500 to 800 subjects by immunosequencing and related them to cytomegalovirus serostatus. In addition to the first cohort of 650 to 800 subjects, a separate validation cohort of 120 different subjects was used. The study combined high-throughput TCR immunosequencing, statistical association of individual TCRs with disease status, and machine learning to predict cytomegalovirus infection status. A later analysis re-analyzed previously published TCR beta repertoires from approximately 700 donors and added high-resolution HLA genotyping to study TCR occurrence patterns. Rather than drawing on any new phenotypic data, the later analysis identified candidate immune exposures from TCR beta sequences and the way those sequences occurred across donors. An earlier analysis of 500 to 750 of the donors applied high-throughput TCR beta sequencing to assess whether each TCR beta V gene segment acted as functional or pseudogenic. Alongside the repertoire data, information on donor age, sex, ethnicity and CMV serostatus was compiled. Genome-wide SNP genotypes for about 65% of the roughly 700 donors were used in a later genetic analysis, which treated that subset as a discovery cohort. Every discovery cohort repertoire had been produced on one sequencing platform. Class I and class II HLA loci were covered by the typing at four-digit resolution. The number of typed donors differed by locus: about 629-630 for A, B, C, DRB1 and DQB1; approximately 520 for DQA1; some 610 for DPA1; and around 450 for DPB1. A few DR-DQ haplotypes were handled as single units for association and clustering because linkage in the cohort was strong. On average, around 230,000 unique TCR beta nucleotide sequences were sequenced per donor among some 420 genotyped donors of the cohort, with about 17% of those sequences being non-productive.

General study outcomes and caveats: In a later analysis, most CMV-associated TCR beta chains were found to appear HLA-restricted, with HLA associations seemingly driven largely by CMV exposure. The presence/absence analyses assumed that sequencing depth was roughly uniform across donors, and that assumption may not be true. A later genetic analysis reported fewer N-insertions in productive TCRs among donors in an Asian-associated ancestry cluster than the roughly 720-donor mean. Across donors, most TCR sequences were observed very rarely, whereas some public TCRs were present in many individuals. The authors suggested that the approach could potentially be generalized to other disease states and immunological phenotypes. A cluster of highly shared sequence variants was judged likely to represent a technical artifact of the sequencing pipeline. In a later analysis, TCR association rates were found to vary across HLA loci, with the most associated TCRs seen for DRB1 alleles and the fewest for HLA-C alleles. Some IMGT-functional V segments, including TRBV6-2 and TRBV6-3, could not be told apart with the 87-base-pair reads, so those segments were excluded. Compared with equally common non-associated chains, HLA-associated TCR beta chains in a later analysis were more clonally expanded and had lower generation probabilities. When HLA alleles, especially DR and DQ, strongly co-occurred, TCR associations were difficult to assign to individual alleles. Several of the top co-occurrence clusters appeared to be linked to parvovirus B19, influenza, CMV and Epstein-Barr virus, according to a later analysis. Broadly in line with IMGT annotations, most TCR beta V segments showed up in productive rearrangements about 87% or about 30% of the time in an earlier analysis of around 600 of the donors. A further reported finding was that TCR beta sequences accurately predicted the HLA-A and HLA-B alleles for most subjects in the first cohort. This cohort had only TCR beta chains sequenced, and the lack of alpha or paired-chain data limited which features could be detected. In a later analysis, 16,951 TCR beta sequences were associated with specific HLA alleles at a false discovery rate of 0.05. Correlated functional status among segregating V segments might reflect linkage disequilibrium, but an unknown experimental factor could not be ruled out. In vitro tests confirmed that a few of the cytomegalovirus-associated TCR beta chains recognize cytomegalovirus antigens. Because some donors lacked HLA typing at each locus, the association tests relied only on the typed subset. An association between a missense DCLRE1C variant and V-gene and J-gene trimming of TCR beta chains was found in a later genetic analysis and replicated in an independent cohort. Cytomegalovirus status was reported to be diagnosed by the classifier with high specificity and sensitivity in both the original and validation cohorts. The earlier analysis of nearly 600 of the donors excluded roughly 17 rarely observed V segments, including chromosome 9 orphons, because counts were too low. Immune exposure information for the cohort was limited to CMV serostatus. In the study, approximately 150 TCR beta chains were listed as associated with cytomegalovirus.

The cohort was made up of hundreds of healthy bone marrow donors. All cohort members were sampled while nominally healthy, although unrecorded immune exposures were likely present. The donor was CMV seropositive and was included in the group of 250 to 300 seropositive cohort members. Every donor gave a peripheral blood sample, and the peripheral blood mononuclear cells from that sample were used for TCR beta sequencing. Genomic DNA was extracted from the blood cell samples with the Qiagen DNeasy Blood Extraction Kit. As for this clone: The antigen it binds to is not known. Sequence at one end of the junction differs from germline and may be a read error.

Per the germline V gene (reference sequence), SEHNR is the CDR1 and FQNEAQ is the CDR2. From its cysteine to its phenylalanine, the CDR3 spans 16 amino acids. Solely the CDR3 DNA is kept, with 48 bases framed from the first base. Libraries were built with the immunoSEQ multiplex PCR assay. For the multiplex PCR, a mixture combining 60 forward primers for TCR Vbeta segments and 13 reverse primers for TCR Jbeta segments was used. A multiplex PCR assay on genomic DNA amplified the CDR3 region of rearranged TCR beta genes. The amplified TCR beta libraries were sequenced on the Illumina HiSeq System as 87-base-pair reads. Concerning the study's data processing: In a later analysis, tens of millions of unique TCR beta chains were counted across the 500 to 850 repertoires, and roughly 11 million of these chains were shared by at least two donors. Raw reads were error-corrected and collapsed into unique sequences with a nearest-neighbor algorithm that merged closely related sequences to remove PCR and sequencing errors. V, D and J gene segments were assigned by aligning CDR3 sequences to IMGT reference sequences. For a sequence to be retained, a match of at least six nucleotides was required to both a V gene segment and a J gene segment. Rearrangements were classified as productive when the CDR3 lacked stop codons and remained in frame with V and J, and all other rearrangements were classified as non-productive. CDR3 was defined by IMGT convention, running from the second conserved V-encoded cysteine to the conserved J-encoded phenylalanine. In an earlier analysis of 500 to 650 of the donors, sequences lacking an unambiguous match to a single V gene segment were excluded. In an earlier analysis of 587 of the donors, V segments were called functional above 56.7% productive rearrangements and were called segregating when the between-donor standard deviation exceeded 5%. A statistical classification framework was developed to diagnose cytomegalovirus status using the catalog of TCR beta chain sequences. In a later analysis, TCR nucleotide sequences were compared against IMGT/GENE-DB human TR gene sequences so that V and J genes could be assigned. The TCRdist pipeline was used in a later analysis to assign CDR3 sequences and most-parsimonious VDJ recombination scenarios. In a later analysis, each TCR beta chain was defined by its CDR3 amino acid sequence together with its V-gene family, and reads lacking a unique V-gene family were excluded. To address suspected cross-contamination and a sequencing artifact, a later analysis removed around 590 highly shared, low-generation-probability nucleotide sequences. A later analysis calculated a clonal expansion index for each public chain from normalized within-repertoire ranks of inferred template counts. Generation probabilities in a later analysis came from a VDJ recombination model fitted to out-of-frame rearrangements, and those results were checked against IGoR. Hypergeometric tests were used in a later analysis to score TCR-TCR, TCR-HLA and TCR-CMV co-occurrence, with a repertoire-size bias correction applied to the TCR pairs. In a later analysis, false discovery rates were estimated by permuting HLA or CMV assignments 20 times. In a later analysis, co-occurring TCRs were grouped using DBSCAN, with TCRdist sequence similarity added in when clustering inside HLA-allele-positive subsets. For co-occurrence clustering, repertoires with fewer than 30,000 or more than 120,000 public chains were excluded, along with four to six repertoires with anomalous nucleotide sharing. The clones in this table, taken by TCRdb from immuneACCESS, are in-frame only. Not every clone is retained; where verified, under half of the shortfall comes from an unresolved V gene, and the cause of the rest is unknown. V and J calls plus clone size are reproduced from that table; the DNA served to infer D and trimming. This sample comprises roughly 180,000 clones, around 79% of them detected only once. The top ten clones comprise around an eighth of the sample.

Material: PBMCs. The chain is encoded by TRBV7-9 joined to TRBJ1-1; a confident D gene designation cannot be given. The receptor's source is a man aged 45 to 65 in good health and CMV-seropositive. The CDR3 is CSSSLAYERRDTEAFF. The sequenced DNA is TGTTCCAGCAGCTTAGCGTATGAGCGTCGGGACACTGAAGCTTTCTTT.